This TCR beta chain was retrieved from a study of OX40 agonist ivuxolimab in advanced cancers. For context, the study as a whole: Ivuxolimab was an agonistic, fully human IgG2 monoclonal antibody directed against OX40 (CD134), a costimulatory receptor. In the dose-escalation cohort, more than 80% of patients were male, and the mean age was 60 years with a range of roughly 20 to 79. Patients were allowed to have had prior anti-PD-1, anti-PD-L1 or anti-CTLA-4 therapy, and approximately 39% of the dose-escalation patients had been treated with checkpoint inhibitors. Partial responses occurred in three dose-escalation patients: two with cutaneous melanoma and one with hepatocellular carcinoma. Intravenous ivuxolimab was administered to patients every 2 weeks at six dose levels: 0.01, 0.1, 0.3, 1.5, 3 and 10 mg/kg. Peripheral TCRbeta sequencing was intended to test whether TCR sequence diversity was altered and clonal T-cell expansion was caused by ivuxolimab. Of the approximately 50 dose-escalation patients, hepatocellular carcinoma was present in 19, melanoma in approximately 15, renal cell carcinoma in 9 and head and neck cancer in 9. The monotherapy dose-escalation portion (N of about 49 patients) of the phase I ivuxolimab trial is reported in the paper.

The trial excluded patients who had a history of autoimmune disease or who were on systemic immunosuppression. Peripheral blood for TCR sequencing was collected from all dose cohorts at baseline, on cycle 4 day 1, and on cycle 7 day 1. Samples were obtained from an open-label, multicenter, first-in-human phase I dose-escalation trial of ivuxolimab. Adults with locally advanced or metastatic melanoma, renal cell, hepatocellular, or head and neck squamous cell carcinoma were enrolled in the trial. Before TCR sequencing, CD4+ and CD8+ T cells were separately sorted from peripheral blood. With respect to this clone: Its antigen has not been determined. Per-nucleotide qualities are absent, and no much larger clonotype sits a single base away.

Reading from cysteine to phenylalanine, the CDR3 counts 15 amino acids. This entry keeps only the CDR3 DNA: 45 bases, framed from base 1. V is cut by 3 bases and J by 3 bases, and the space between the germline ends is 12 bases. The germline V gene (reference sequence) yields PRHDT for CDR1 and FYEKMQ for CDR2. The paper's findings and limits, for the study overall: In the 0.1-3.0 mg/kg groups, partial responders had among the lowest normalized peripheral clonal expansion, particularly in CD8+ T cells. After ivuxolimab, CD8+ T cells had more expanded clones than CD4+ T cells on average. At doses of 0.1 to 3.0 mg/kg, clonal expansion of both CD4+ and CD8+ T cells in blood was seen between baseline and week 6. Low levels of normalized T-cell clonal expansion were also seen in some nonresponding patients. The antigen specificity of the clonally expanded peripheral T cells was not determined.

Genomic DNA was isolated from the sorted cells so that the TCRbeta CDR3 region could be sequenced. The immunoSEQ Assay was used for sequencing of TCRbeta CDR3 regions. TCRdb retrieved this table from immuneACCESS and kept in-frame rearrangements only. Not all clones are present; in checked studies, unresolved V genes account for under half, and no reason is known for the remainder. The sample contains 65,000 to 85,000 clones, around nine tenths of them found a single time. Roughly 1.9% of the sample belongs to the ten largest clones. The clonotype originates from an adult with an advanced solid tumor such as melanoma, head and neck, liver or kidney cancer. Sequencing used CD4+ or CD8+ T cells sorted from blood, obtained in a trial of the OX40 agonist ivuxolimab. The chain was built from TRBV13 and TRBJ2-1; the D call is possibly TRBD1 or TRBD2, each sharing 5 bases. The sequence in DNA is TGTGCCAGCAGCTTCCGGGGCCCAAGCTACAATGAGCAGTTCTTC. Translated, it gives CASSFRGPSYNEQFF.